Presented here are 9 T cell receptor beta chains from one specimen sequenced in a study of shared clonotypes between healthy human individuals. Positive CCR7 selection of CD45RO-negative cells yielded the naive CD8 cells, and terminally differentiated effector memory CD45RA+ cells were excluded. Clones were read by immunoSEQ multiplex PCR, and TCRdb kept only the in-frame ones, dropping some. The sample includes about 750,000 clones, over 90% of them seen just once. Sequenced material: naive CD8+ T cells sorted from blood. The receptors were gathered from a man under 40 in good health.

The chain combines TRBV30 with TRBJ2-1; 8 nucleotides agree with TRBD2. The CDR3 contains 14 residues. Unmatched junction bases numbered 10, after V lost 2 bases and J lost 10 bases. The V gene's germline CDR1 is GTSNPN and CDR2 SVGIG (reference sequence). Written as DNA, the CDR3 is TGTGCCTGGAGTCGTGGACTAGCAGGAGAGGAGCAGTTCTTC. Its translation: CAWSRGLAGEEQFF.

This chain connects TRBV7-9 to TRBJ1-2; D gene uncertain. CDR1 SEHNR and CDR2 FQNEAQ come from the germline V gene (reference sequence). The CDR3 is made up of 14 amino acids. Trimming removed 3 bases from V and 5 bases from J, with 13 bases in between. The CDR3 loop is CASSLAVRAYGYTF. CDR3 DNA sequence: TGTGCCAGCAGCTTGGCAGTCCGGGCGTATGGCTACACCTTC.

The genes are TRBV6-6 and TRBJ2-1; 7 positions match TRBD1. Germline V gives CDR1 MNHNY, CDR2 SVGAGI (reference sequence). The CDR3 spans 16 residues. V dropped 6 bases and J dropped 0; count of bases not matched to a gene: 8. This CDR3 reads CASRGTTGVSYNEQFF. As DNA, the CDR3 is TGTGCCAGCAGGGGAACAACAGGGGTCTCCTACAATGAGCAGTTCTTC.

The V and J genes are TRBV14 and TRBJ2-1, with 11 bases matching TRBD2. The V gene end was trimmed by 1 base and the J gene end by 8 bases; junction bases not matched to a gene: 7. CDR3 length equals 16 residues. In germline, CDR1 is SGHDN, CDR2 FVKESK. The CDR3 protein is CASSQGVAGGWDEQFF. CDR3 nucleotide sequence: TGTGCCAGCAGCCAAGGAGTAGCGGGAGGGTGGGATGAGCAGTTCTTC. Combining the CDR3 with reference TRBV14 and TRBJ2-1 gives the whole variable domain EAGVTQFPSHSVIEKGQTVTLRCDPISGHDNLYWYRRVMGKEIKFLLHFVKESKQDESGMPNNRFLAERTGGTYSTLKVQPAELEDSGVYFCASSQGVAGGWDEQFFGPGTRLTVL.

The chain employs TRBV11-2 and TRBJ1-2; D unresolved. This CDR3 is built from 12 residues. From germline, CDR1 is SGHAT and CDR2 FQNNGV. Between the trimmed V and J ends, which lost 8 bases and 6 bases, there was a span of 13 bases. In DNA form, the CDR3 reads TGTGCCAGCGACGGATCGGTGGATGGCTACACCTTC. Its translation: CASDGSVDGYTF. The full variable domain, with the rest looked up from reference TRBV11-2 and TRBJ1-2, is EAGVAQSPRYKIIEKRQSVAFWCNPISGHATLYWYQQILGQGPKLLIQFQNNGVVDDSQLPKDRFSAERLKGVDSTLKIQPAKLEDSAVYLCASDGSVDGYTFGSGTRLTVV.

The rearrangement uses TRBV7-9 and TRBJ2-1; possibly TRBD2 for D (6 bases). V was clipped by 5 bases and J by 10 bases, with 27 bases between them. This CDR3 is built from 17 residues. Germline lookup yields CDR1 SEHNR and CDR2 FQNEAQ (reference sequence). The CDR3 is CASSPPGEGDSYREQFF. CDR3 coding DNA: TGTGCCAGCAGCCCGCCGGGAGAGGGCGATAGCTATCGGGAGCAGTTCTTC. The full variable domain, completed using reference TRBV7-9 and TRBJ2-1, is DTGVSQNPRHKITKRGQNVTFRCDPISEHNRLYWYRQTLGQGPEFLTYFQNEAQLEKSRLLSDRFSAERPKGSFSTLEIQRTEQGDSAMYLCASSPPGEGDSYREQFFGPGTRLTVL.

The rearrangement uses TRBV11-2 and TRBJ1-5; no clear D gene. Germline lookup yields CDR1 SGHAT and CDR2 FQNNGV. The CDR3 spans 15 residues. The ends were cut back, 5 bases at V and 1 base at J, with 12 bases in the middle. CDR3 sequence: CASSPDLGSNQPQHF. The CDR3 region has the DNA TGTGCCAGCAGCCCGGACCTTGGGAGCAATCAGCCCCAGCATTTT.

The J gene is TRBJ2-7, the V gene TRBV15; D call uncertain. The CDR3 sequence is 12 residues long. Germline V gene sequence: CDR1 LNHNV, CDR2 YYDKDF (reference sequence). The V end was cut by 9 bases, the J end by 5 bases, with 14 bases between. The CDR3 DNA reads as TGTGCCACTTCCCGCTCCACCAACGAGCAGTACTTC. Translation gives CATSRSTNEQYF.

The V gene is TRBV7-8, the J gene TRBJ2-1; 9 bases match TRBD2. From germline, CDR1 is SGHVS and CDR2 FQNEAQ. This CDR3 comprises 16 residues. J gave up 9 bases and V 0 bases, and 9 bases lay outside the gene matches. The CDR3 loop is CASSLAGSGSQGEQFF. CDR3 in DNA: TGTGCCAGCAGCTTAGCCGGTAGCGGGAGTCAGGGTGAGCAGTTCTTC.